The next 7 T cell receptor beta chains were all read from a single sample in a study of T cell responses to AZD1222 COVID-19 vaccine. TCRdb's table, derived via immunoSEQ multiplex PCR, lists solely in-frame clones and lacks some. The sample records some 83,000 clones, approximately 85% being singletons. This specimen consisted of peripheral blood, obtained on day 0 of AZD1222 vaccination. These receptors were collected from an adult in good health.

The chain recombines TRBV7-9 with TRBJ2-2; tentatively, D is TRBD1 or TRBD2 (5 bases each). Germline CDR1 SEHNR, CDR2 FQNEAQ (reference sequence). V lost 1 base, J lost 2 bases, and 11 bases lay in between. This CDR3 has 16 residues. In DNA form, the CDR3 reads TGTGCCAGCAGCTTAGGAGGGGCTCTAAACACCGGGGAGCTGTTTTTT. This gives the protein CASSLGGALNTGELFF.

The CDR3 sequence: CASSLWGTGGNQPQHF. CDR3 nucleotides: TGTGCCAGCAGTTTATGGGGGACAGGGGGCAATCAGCCCCAGCATTTT. The chain links TRBV28 to TRBJ1-5; 10 bases align to TRBD1. The CDR3 sequence is 16 residues long. The ends lost 0 bases at V and 2 bases at J; junction bases unmatched: 1. Germline CDR1 is MDHEN and CDR2 is SYDVKM.

CDR3 sequence (DNA): TGTGCCAGCAGTTACTCGCGGGAGTGGTTCTACGAGCAGTACTTC. Its translation: CASSYSREWFYEQYF. The chain joins TRBV6-5 to TRBJ2-7; TRBD2 matches at 7 bases. Trimming at V came to 0 bases and at J to 3 bases, leaving 5 bases not matched to a gene. The V gene's germline CDR1 is MNHEY and CDR2 SVGAGI. The CDR3 length is 15 residues.

The chain has TRBV7-8 and TRBJ2-3; no reliable D call. Germline V gene lookup returns CDR1 SGHVS and CDR2 FQNEAQ. The CDR3 runs to 14 residues. Trimming took 5 bases from V and 0 from J, leaving 9 bases between them. This CDR3 reads CASSPGPSTDTQYF. The DNA for the CDR3 is TGTGCCAGCAGCCCCGGTCCCAGCACAGATACGCAGTATTTT.

This clone was seen a single time. The chain recombines TRBV2 with TRBJ2-7; D is perhaps TRBD1 (5 bases). The germline V gene encodes CDR1 SNHLY and CDR2 FYNNEI. Trimming removed 4 bases at V and 2 bases at J, with 12 bases between. The CDR3 is 14 amino acids. The CDR3 loop is CASSARQDTYEQYF. The CDR3 DNA reads TGTGCCAGCAGTGCAAGGCAGGACACCTACGAGCAGTACTTC. The full variable domain, completed using reference TRBV2 and TRBJ2-7, is EPEVTQTPSHQVTQMGQEVILRCVPISNHLYFYWYRQILGQKVEFLVSFYNNEISEKSEIFDDQFSVERPDGSNFTLKIRSTKLEDSAMYFCASSARQDTYEQYFGPGTRLTVT.

The rearrangement links TRBV28 to TRBJ1-2; D not certain. Trimming took off 5 bases at V and 0 bases at J, with 4 bases between the two ends. The CDR3 has 12 residues. The germline CDR1 and CDR2 sequences are MDHEN and SYDVKM. The DNA of the CDR3 is TGTGCCAGCAGTCCAGCTAACTATGGCTACACCTTC. Translated, it gives CASSPANYGYTF.

This chain connects TRBV10-3 to TRBJ2-7; perhaps TRBD2 as D (6 bases). Trimming pared 8 bases from V and 3 bases from J, leaving 17 bases between. This CDR3 region has 14 residues. The germline CDR1 and CDR2 sequences are ENHRY and SYGVKD. CDR3 region: CAIRGRDSNYEQYF. The CDR3 DNA is TGTGCCATCCGGGGGAGAGATTCCAACTACGAGCAGTACTTC.